This entry lists 17 T cell receptor beta chains sequenced from one sample in a study of PD-L1 blockade in urothelial cancer. The method was immunoSEQ multiplex PCR; TCRdb's version includes in-frame clones alone and lacks a portion of them. This sample has 85,000 to 95,000 clones, with approximately 88% found just once. The time point was: pretreatment peripheral blood. Sample: PBMCs, taken around atezolizumab (anti-PD-L1) treatment. The receptor set was obtained from a woman aged 80 or older with urothelial cancer.

This chain connects TRBV5-1 to TRBJ2-2; 13 bases match TRBD2. With 3 bases clipped from V and 6 bases from J, the junction kept 8 bases outside the gene matches. Germline V gene sequence: CDR1 SGHRS, CDR2 YFSETQ. CDR3 length: 17 amino acids. The CDR3 DNA follows: TGCGCCAGCAGCTCGGGAGCACTAGCGGGAGGGTCCGGGGAGCTGTTTTTT. Protein sequence: CASSSGALAGGSGELFF.

This sequence joins TRBV5-1 and TRBJ2-1; the match to TRBD2 covers 7 bases. With V trimmed by 2 bases and J by 9 bases, 11 bases remained unmatched. CDR3 length equals 15 residues. Per germline, CDR1 SGHRS and CDR2 YFSETQ. CDR3 loop: CASSFLSGNIGEQFF. The CDR3 coding sequence is TGCGCCAGCAGCTTCCTAAGCGGGAATATTGGTGAGCAGTTCTTC.

As regards this clone: With a much larger clone just one base away, this may be a read error. Different DNA sequences within this sample yield the same CDR3. The chain uses TRBV4-2 and TRBJ2-2; D is unclear. The CDR3 totals 12 residues. V dropped 1 base and J dropped 5 bases, with 2 bases sitting between them. The germline V gene encodes CDR1 LGHNA and CDR2 YNFKEQ. CDR3 sequence: CASSQATGELFF. DNA of the CDR3: TGTGCCAGCAGCCAAGCAACCGGGGAGCTGTTTTTT.

The CDR3 nucleotides read TGTGCCAGCAGCCGACGAGATAGACGCCGGCAGGGGTCCACAGATACGCAGTATTTT. As protein: CASSRRDRRRQGSTDTQYF. The gene calls are TRBV7-2 and TRBJ2-3, with D maybe TRBD1 (6 bases). The length of the CDR3 is 19 residues. The ends were cut back, 5 bases at V and 2 bases at J, with 26 bases in the middle. In germline, CDR1 is SGHTA, CDR2 FQGNSA.

The chain links TRBV2 to TRBJ2-1; 11 nucleotides align to TRBD2. The CDR3 covers 15 residues. Germline V lookup: CDR1 SNHLY, CDR2 FYNNEI. V lost 7 bases to trimming and J lost 8 bases; unmatched junction nucleotides: 10. CDR3 region: CASNLAGGPRYEQFF. The CDR3 nucleotides are TGTGCCAGCAACCTAGCGGGAGGCCCGCGGTATGAGCAGTTCTTC. Full variable domain (missing parts from reference TRBV2 and TRBJ2-1): EPEVTQTPSHQVTQMGQEVILRCVPISNHLYFYWYRQILGQKVEFLVSFYNNEISEKSEIFDDQFSVERPDGSNFTLKIRSTKLEDSAMYFCASNLAGGPRYEQFFGPGTRLTVL.

The rearrangement joins TRBV28 to TRBJ2-7; 10 nucleotides line up with TRBD2. V lost 5 bases to trimming and J lost 7 bases; unmatched junction nucleotides: 14. CDR1 and CDR2 from the germline V gene are MDHEN and SYDVKM. This CDR3 region has 16 residues. The CDR3 sequence: CASSQIAGGRVLEQYF. As DNA, the CDR3 is TGTGCCAGCAGTCAAATAGCGGGAGGCCGTGTTTTGGAGCAGTACTTC. The complete variable domain, with remaining parts taken from reference TRBV28 and TRBJ2-7, reads DVKVTQSSRYLVKRTGEKVFLECVQDMDHENMFWYRQDPGLGLRLIYFSYDVKMKEKGDIPEGYSVSREKKERFSLILESASTNQTSMYLCASSQIAGGRVLEQYFGPGTRLTVT.

The count of this clone is one. The chain uses TRBV4-1 and TRBJ2-7, with 10 bases matching TRBD2. The CDR3 runs 15 residues. In germline, CDR1 is MGHRA, CDR2 YSYEKL. The trim removed 2 bases at V and 4 bases at J, leaving 5 bases unmatched. The CDR3 here is CASSQTSGIMYEQYF. DNA for the CDR3: TGCGCCAGCAGCCAAACTAGCGGGATAATGTACGAGCAGTACTTC.

The sample holds one count of this clone. This chain connects TRBV6-1 to TRBJ2-7; TRBD2 matches 12 bases. CDR3 length equals 18 residues. Trimming took 4 bases from V and 1 from J; bases not matched to a gene: 11. Germline V gene sequence: CDR1 MNHNS, CDR2 SASEGT. Written as DNA, the CDR3 is TGTGCCAGCAGTGCCCTGACTAGCGGGAGTGGCCCATCCTACGAGCAGTACTTC. Translating it yields CASSALTSGSGPSYEQYF.

This sequence joins TRBV18 and TRBJ1-1; D is uncertain. Germline loops: CDR1 KGHSH, CDR2 LQKENI. The CDR3 covers 13 residues. V lost 3 bases, J lost 0 bases, and 5 bases lay in between. As DNA, the CDR3 is TGTGCCAGCTCACCTGACATGAACACTGAAGCTTTCTTT. Its protein product is CASSPDMNTEAFF.

The chain combines TRBV7-2 with TRBJ2-7; TRBD1 agrees at 8 bases. This CDR3 is built from 14 residues. Germline CDR1 reads SGHTA; CDR2 reads FQGNSA. Trimming cost V 5 bases and J 7 bases; bases outside gene matches: 10. The CDR3 sequence: CASSPGGASGEQYF. CDR3 bases: TGTGCCAGCAGCCCAGGGGGCGCGTCCGGGGAGCAGTACTTC.

CDR3 coding DNA: TGTGCCTGCAGAAAGATCCAACGCCCCTACAATGAGCAGTTCTTC. This sequence encodes CACRKIQRPYNEQFF. V and J are TRBV30 and TRBJ2-1, with unresolved D. V was cut by 6 bases and J by 2 bases, with 17 bases left in between. CDR1 and CDR2 (germline): GTSNPN, SVGIG (reference sequence). The CDR3 length is 15 residues.

The gene calls are TRBV28 and TRBJ1-1, with D uncertain. In germline, CDR1 is MDHEN, CDR2 SYDVKM. V lost 8 bases and J lost 0, with 7 bases in between. The length of the CDR3 is 12 residues. CDR3 region: CASFEMNTEAFF. The CDR3 DNA sequence: TGTGCCAGCTTTGAGATGAACACTGAAGCTTTCTTT.

The chain combines TRBV5-1 with TRBJ1-4; the D gene is possibly TRBD1 (5 bases). The germline V gene has CDR1 SGHRS and CDR2 YFSETQ. V gave up 4 bases and J gave up 0 bases, with 13 bases separating them. The CDR3 is made up of 16 amino acids. The CDR3 loop reads CASSRTGSTTNEKLFF. The CDR3 DNA follows: TGCGCCAGCAGCCGTACAGGCTCTACAACTAATGAAAAACTGTTTTTT.

The chain couples TRBV28 to TRBJ1-2; possible D gene TRBD1, 6 bases. The V end was cut by 6 bases, the J end by 2 bases, with 10 bases between. Germline CDR1 is MDHEN and CDR2 is SYDVKM. The CDR3 has 13 residues. The CDR3 DNA reads TGTGCCAGCAGGGTTGACAGGAACTATGGCTACACCTTC. This gives the protein CASRVDRNYGYTF.

J is TRBJ2-7 and V is TRBV4-1; D might be TRBD1 (5 bases). Germline V lookup: CDR1 MGHRA, CDR2 YSYEKL. The CDR3 runs 15 residues. V was cut by 1 base and J by 2 bases, with 12 bases left in between. The CDR3: CASSQVGLQAYEQYF. CDR3 sequence (DNA): TGCGCCAGCAGCCAAGTGGGGCTTCAGGCCTACGAGCAGTACTTC.

V usage is TRBV28 and J usage is TRBJ1-2; TRBD1 agrees at 8 bases. There are 15 residues in the CDR3. CDR1 and CDR2 (germline): MDHEN, SYDVKM. V lost 6 bases, J lost 7 bases, and 13 bases stayed unmatched. As DNA, the CDR3 is TGTGCCAGCAGGGTTCCTTCTGGACAGGGCGGTGGCTACACCTTC. Translated, it gives CASRVPSGQGGGYTF.

The chain links TRBV28 to TRBJ1-5, with D perhaps TRBD1 (6 bases). The V gene lost 0 bases and the J gene lost 1 base, with 13 bases spanning the gap. The V gene's germline CDR1 is MDHEN and CDR2 SYDVKM. The CDR3 runs 17 residues. The CDR3 sequence is CASSLWIGGTSNQPQHF. The CDR3, as DNA: TGTGCCAGCAGTTTATGGATAGGGGGAACAAGCAATCAGCCCCAGCATTTT.